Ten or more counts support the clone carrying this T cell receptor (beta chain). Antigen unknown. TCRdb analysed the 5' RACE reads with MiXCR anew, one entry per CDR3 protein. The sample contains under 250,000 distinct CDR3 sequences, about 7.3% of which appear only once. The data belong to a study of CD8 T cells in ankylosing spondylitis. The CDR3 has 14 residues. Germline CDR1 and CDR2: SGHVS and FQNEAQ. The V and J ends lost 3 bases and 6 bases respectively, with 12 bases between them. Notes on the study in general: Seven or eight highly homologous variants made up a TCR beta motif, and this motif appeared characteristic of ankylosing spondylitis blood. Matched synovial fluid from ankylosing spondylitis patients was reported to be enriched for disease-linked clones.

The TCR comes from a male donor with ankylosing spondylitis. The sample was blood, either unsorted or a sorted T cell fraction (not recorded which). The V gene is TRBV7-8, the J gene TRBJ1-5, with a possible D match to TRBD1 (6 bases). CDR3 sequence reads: CASSFRGLVQPQHF. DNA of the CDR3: TGTGCCAGCAGCTTCAGGGGCTTGGTTCAGCCCCAGCATTTT.